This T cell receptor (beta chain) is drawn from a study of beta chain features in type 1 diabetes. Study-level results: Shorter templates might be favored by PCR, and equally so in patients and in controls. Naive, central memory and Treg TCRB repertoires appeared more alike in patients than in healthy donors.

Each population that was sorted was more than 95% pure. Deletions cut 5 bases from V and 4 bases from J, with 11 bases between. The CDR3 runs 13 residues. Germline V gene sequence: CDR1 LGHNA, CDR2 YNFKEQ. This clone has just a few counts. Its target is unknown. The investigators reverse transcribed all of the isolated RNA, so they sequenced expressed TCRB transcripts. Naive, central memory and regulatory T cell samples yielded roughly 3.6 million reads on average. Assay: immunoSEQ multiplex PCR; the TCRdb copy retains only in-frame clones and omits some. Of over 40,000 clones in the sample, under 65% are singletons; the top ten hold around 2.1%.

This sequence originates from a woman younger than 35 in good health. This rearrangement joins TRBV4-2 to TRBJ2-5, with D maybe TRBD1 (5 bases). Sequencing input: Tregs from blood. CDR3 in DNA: TGTGCCAGCAGCTACAGGCGCGGAGAGACCCAGTACTTC. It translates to CASSYRRGETQYF.